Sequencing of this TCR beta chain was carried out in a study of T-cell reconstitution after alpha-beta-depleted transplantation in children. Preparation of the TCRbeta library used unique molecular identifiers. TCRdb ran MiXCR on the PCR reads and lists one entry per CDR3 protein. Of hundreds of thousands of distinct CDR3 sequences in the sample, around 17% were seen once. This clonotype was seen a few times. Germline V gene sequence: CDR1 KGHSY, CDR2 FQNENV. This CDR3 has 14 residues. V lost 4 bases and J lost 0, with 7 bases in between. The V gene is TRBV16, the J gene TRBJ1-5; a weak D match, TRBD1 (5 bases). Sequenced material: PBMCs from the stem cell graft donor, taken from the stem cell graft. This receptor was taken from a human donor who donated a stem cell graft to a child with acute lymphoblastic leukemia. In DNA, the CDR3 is TGTGCCAGCAGCCGGGACGGTAGCAATCAGCCCCAGCATTTT. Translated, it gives CASSRDGSNQPQHF.